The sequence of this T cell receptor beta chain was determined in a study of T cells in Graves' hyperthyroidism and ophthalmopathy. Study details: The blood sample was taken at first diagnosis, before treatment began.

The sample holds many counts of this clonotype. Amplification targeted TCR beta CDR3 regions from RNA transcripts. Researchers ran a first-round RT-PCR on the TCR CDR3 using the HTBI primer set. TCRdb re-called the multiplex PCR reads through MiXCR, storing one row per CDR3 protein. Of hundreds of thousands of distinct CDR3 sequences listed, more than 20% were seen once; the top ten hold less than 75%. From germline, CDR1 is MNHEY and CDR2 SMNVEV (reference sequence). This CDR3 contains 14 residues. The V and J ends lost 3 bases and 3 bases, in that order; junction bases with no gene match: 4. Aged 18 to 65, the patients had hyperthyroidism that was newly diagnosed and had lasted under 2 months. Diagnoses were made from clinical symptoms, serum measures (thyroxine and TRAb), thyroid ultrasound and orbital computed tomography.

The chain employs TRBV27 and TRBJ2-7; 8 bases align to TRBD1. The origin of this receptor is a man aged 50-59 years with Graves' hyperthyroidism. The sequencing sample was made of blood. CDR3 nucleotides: TGTGCCAGCAGTTTCCGACAGGGGTACTACGAGCAGTACTTC. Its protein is CASSFRQGYYEQYF.